These 25 T cell receptor beta chains were all obtained from the same sample, sequenced in a study of Ad26.COV2.S vaccination and SARS-CoV-2 variants. Treatment reported: about 20 received Ad26.COV2.S at low or high dose, single or two shots; about 5 received placebo; per-sample allocation not given. Sample collection was performed on day 63 after the first vaccine or placebo injection. The method was immunoSEQ multiplex PCR; TCRdb's version includes in-frame clones alone and lacks a portion of them. In the table there are roughly 390,000 clones, approximately 90% of which are singletons. The sequenced sample was peripheral blood, obtained in a trial of Ad26.COV2.S vaccine versus placebo. The receptors here all came from a person between 18 and 60 years old who received the Ad26.COV2.S COVID-19 vaccine or a placebo.

The chain has TRBV28 and TRBJ2-7; 8 bases are a match to TRBD1. This CDR3 spans 13 amino acids. V lost 1 base and J lost 6; bases outside the gene matches: 2. CDR1 is MDHEN and CDR2 is SYDVKM in the germline V gene. CDR3 protein: CASSLSGQGEQYF. The CDR3 DNA follows: TGTGCCAGCAGTTTATCCGGACAGGGCGAGCAGTACTTC.

The V gene is TRBV6-6, the J gene TRBJ1-5; no clear D gene. Trimming took 5 bases from V and 4 from J, leaving 12 bases between them. In germline, CDR1 is MNHNY, CDR2 SVGAGI (reference sequence). CDR3 length: 14 residues. The CDR3 sequence: CASSPVHKNQPQHF. The CDR3, as DNA: TGTGCCAGCAGTCCCGTACACAAAAATCAGCCCCAGCATTTT.

The chain couples TRBV6-5 to TRBJ1-2; D ambiguous. This CDR3 is built from 14 residues. Germline values: CDR1 MNHEY, CDR2 SVGAGI. V lost 0 bases and J lost 4, with 9 bases in between. This chain's CDR3 is CASSYSETFYGYTF. The CDR3 bases are TGTGCCAGCAGTTACTCAGAAACGTTCTATGGCTACACCTTC.

This chain connects TRBV7-6 to TRBJ2-1, with TRBD2 matching over 14 bases. The CDR3 totals 16 residues. J was trimmed by 7 bases and V by 3 bases; bases with no gene match: 5. The germline V gene encodes CDR1 SGHVS and CDR2 FNYEAQ. CDR3 DNA sequence: TGTGCCAGCAGCTTTCCCGGGACTAGCGGGGGAAATGAGCAGTTCTTC. As protein: CASSFPGTSGGNEQFF.

The rearrangement uses TRBV18 and TRBJ1-1, with D tentatively TRBD1 (5 bases). Trimming took 3 bases from V and 4 from J, leaving 12 bases between them. Germline loops: CDR1 KGHSH, CDR2 LQKENI. The CDR3 totals 14 residues. The CDR3 sequence is CASSPGGIGTEAFF. In nucleotides, the CDR3 is TGTGCCAGCTCACCGGGGGGAATCGGCACTGAAGCTTTCTTT.

The chain employs TRBV3-1 (or the pseudogene TRBV3-2) and TRBJ2-7; D remains unclear. The CDR3 covers 14 residues. The V end lost 3 bases, the J end lost 2 bases, and 11 bases lay between the germline ends. Germline V gene sequence: CDR1 LGHDT, CDR2 YNNKEL (reference sequence). In DNA form, the CDR3 reads TGTGCCAGCAGCCAGGGGATTTTAACCTACGAGCAGTACTTC. Residues: CASSQGILTYEQYF.

This clone appeared a single time. The J gene is TRBJ2-7, the V gene TRBV6-5; TRBD1 aligns across 7 bases. The CDR3 sequence is 14 residues long. CDR1 and CDR2 (germline): MNHEY, SVGAGI. J was trimmed by 2 bases and V by 6 bases; bases with no gene match: 7. The CDR3 protein is CASSLSGTAYEQYF. As DNA, the CDR3 is TGTGCCAGCAGCCTCTCCGGGACAGCCTACGAGCAGTACTTC.

In this sample, this clone turned up once. The rearrangement uses TRBV19 and TRBJ2-2; D is unresolved. The CDR3 spans 14 residues. The germline V gene has CDR1 LNHDA and CDR2 SQIVND (reference sequence). V dropped 6 bases and J dropped 0 bases, with 8 bases sitting between them. CDR3 sequence (DNA): TGTGCCAGTAGCGCCACTACGAACACCGGGGAGCTGTTTTTT. This translates into CASSATTNTGELFF. Combining the CDR3 with reference TRBV19 and TRBJ2-2 gives the whole variable domain DGGITQSPKYLFRKEGQNVTLSCEQNLNHDAMYWYRQDPGQGLRLIYYSQIVNDFQKGDIAEGYSVSREKKESFPLTVTSAQKNPTAFYLCASSATTNTGELFFGEGSRLTVL.

V and J are TRBV4-1 and TRBJ1-2; 8 bases fit TRBD1. Germline V lookup: CDR1 MGHRA, CDR2 YSYEKL. This CDR3 region has 15 residues. This CDR3 reads CPPSRPGQGTYGYTF. The CDR3 region has the DNA TGCCCCCCCAGCCGACCCGGACAGGGCACCTATGGCTACACCTTC.

The CDR3: CASRPPGTEAYEQYF. The CDR3 nucleotides are TGTGCCAGCAGACCTCCCGGGACAGAGGCCTACGAGCAGTACTTC. The chain joins TRBV6-6 to TRBJ2-7; TRBD1 aligns across 7 bases. Germline-derived CDR1 and CDR2 are MNHNY and SVGAGI (reference sequence). The CDR3 is 15 residues long. Trimming removed 6 bases from V and 2 bases from J; junction bases left unmatched: 10.

The CDR3 bases are TGTGCCAGCAGTGAATTTGAGCCCGGGGAGCTGTTTTTT. Translating it yields CASSEFEPGELFF. The chain employs TRBV6-1 and TRBJ2-2, with D hard to call. The germline V gene has CDR1 MNHNS and CDR2 SASEGT. Between the trimmed V and J ends, which lost 2 bases and 6 bases, there was a span of 7 bases. This CDR3 region has 13 residues.

The chain uses TRBV29-1 and TRBJ1-5; 11 bases are a match to TRBD1. V dropped 7 bases and J dropped 2; count of bases not matched to a gene: 13. Germline-derived CDR1 and CDR2 are SQVTM and ANQGSEA. The CDR3 is 17 amino acids. CDR3 in amino acids: CSDHPGQGALGNQPQHF. DNA for the CDR3: TGCAGCGACCATCCAGGACAGGGGGCACTTGGCAATCAGCCCCAGCATTTT. Filled out from reference TRBV29-1 and TRBJ1-5, the complete variable domain reads SAVISQKPSRDICQRGTSLTIQCQVDSQVTMMFWYRQQPGQSLTLIATANQGSEATYESGFVIDKFPISRPNLTFSTLTVSNMSPEDSSIYLCSDHPGQGALGNQPQHFGDGTRLSIL.

V and J are TRBV13 and TRBJ2-1, with D unclear. The CDR3 loop spans 12 amino acids. The germline V and J ends were trimmed by 5 bases and 6 bases, with 8 bases remaining between them. Germline V gene data show CDR1 as PRHDT and CDR2 as FYEKMQ (reference sequence). The CDR3 DNA reads TGTGCCAGCAGCCCCGTTGGCAATGAGCAGTTCTTC. It yields the protein CASSPVGNEQFF.

The chain recombines TRBV5-4 with TRBJ2-2; D is uncertain. Germline lookup yields CDR1 SGHNT and CDR2 YYREEE (reference sequence). Trimming removed 4 bases from V and 3 bases from J, with 10 bases in between. The CDR3 has 14 amino acids. This CDR3 is CASSPGAYTGELFF. The CDR3, as DNA: TGTGCCAGCAGCCCCGGCGCGTACACCGGGGAGCTGTTTTTT.

The chain employs TRBV9 and TRBJ2-7; D is perhaps TRBD1 or TRBD2 (5 bases each). The germline V gene encodes CDR1 SGDLS and CDR2 YYNGEE. CDR3 size: 13 residues. V lost 4 bases to trimming and J lost 7 bases, with 15 bases between them. The CDR3 sequence is CASSPPGSREQYF. The CDR3 DNA follows: TGTGCCAGCAGCCCCCCAGGGAGTAGGGAGCAGTACTTC.

The J gene is TRBJ1-2, the V gene TRBV19; D not certain. The germline V gene encodes CDR1 LNHDA and CDR2 SQIVND (reference sequence). Deletions cut 3 bases from V and 8 bases from J, with 10 bases between. CDR3 length: 12 amino acids. DNA for the CDR3: TGTGCCAGTAGTATTCTGGGAGGAGGCTACACCTTC. It is translated as CASSILGGGYTF.

This clone was found once. This chain links TRBV4-1 with TRBJ2-5, with D hard to call. Per the germline V gene, CDR1 is MGHRA and CDR2 is YSYEKL. V lost 1 base to trimming and J lost 7 bases, with 13 bases between them. The CDR3 loop spans 14 amino acids. CDR3 sequence reads: CASSQAWAYGTQYF. The CDR3, as DNA: TGCGCCAGCAGCCAAGCTTGGGCATATGGGACCCAGTACTTC.

The V gene is TRBV6-2 or TRBV6-3, the J gene TRBJ2-7; D may match TRBD1 or TRBD2 (5 bases each). The CDR3 covers 11 residues. CDR1 MNHEY and CDR2 SVGEGT come from the germline V gene. The V gene lost 5 bases and the J gene lost 6 bases, with 8 bases spanning the gap. The DNA of the CDR3 is TGTGCCAGCAGTCAGGGACCCGAGCAGTACTTC. It encodes CASSQGPEQYF.

V gene TRBV18 combines with J gene TRBJ1-2; 9 bases match TRBD1. The ends lost 3 bases at V and 6 bases at J; junction bases unmatched: 5. Germline V CDR1 and CDR2: KGHSH, LQKENI. This CDR3 spans 14 amino acids. The CDR3 DNA follows: TGTGCCAGCTCACCCCTGGACAGGGGTGATGGCTACACCTTC. Translating gives CASSPLDRGDGYTF.

The chain couples TRBV6-5 to TRBJ1-4; D uncertain. This CDR3 comprises 15 residues. Trimming took 0 bases from V and 8 from J, leaving 13 bases between them. Looked up from germline, CDR1 is MNHEY and CDR2 is SVGAGI. As DNA, the CDR3 is TGTGCCAGCAGTTACTCGTTCGGAACCCTGGAAAAACTGTTTTTT. Encoded protein: CASSYSFGTLEKLFF.

J is TRBJ1-1 and V is TRBV2; D not resolved. The germline gives CDR1 SNHLY, CDR2 FYNNEI. The V end was cut by 4 bases, the J end by 2 bases, with 11 bases between. The CDR3 extends over 14 amino acids. The CDR3 coding sequence is TGTGCCAGCAGTGTTGAGGGCCGTAACACTGAAGCTTTCTTT. Translating gives CASSVEGRNTEAFF.

The chain uses TRBV7-2 and TRBJ2-1; D gene unclear. The V and J ends lost 5 bases and 8 bases respectively, with 19 bases between them. This CDR3 is built from 15 residues. Germline-derived CDR1 and CDR2 are SGHTA and FQGNSA. CDR3 amino acids: CASSPEALSLDEQFF. The CDR3, as DNA: TGTGCCAGCAGCCCAGAGGCCTTAAGCCTCGATGAGCAGTTCTTC.

The chain recombines TRBV13 with TRBJ1-1; possible D gene TRBD1, 6 bases. The CDR3 extends over 13 amino acids. The V gene's germline CDR1 is PRHDT and CDR2 FYEKMQ (reference sequence). The V end was cut by 3 bases, the J end by 5 bases, with 10 bases between. Written as DNA, the CDR3 is TGTGCCAGCAGCTTCGAAGGGGGAACTGAAGCTTTCTTT. This encodes CASSFEGGTEAFF.

V and J are TRBV6-5 and TRBJ1-5, with TRBD1 matching 7 bases. The V segment lost 10 bases and the J segment 6 bases; nucleotides outside the gene matches: 9. CDR1 is MNHEY, CDR2 SVGAGI, per germline. This CDR3 comprises 13 residues. The CDR3 protein is CATLYRGGQPQHF. The CDR3 DNA follows: TGTGCCACCCTATACAGGGGCGGTCAGCCCCAGCATTTT.

The V and J genes are TRBV7-9 and TRBJ1-5, with D maybe TRBD1 (5 bases). Germline lookup yields CDR1 SEHNR and CDR2 FQNEAQ (reference sequence). Trimming took off 1 base at V and 3 bases at J, with 13 bases between the two ends. CDR3 size: 16 residues. CDR3 coding DNA: TGTGCCAGCAGCTTAGGGGCAGGGCCCCCCAATCAGCCCCAGCATTTT. The encoded protein is CASSLGAGPPNQPQHF.